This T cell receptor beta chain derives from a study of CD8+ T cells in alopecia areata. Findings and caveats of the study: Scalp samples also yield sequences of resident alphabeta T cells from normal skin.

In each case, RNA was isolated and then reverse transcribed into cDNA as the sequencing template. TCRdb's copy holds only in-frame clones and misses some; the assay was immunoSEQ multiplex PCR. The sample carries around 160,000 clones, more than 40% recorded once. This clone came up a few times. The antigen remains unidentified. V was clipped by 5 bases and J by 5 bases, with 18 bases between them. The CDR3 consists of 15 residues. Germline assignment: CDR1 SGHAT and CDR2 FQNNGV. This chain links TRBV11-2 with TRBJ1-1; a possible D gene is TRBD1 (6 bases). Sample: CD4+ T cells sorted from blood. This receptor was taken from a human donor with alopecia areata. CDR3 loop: CASSAGLGAGTEAFF. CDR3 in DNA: TGTGCCAGCAGCGCTGGACTGGGGGCAGGTACTGAAGCTTTCTTT.